The present TCR beta chain was sequenced within a study of OX40 agonist ivuxolimab in advanced cancers. Findings and caveats of the study: At doses 0.1 to 3.0 mg/kg, CD4+ and CD8+ clones expanded.

Points on this clone: What it binds is not known.

This CDR3 contains 16 residues. Germline assignment: CDR1 SGHTA and CDR2 FQGNSA. Trimming cost V 4 bases and J 4 bases; bases outside gene matches: 10. TCRdb keeps only in-frame clones here, not all; method: immunoSEQ multiplex PCR. The sample holds 45,000 to 55,000 clones, 90% to 95% seen once. The investigators sampled blood at baseline, at cycle 4 day 1, and at cycle 7 day 1. The sequenced sample was CD4+ or CD8+ T cells sorted from blood, obtained in a trial of the OX40 agonist ivuxolimab. This chain uses TRBV7-2 with TRBJ2-1; 7 bases fit TRBD2. The clonotype comes from an adult with an advanced solid tumor such as melanoma, head and neck, liver or kidney cancer. The chain's CDR3 is CASSSEAGTTYNEQFF. CDR3 nucleotide sequence: TGTGCCAGCAGCTCAGAGGCCGGGACTACATACAATGAGCAGTTCTTC.